Each of the 28 T cell receptor beta chains below was sequenced from the same sample in a study of T cells in Graves' hyperthyroidism and ophthalmopathy. Amplified TCR beta CDR3 regions derived from RNA transcripts. HTBI primers were the set used in a first-round RT-PCR of the TCR CDR3. Via MiXCR, TCRdb re-called the multiplex PCR reads, giving one row per CDR3 protein. The sample has 300,000 to 450,000 distinct CDR3 sequences; approximately 18% are singletons. Sequenced material: blood. The source is a woman in her forties with Graves' ophthalmopathy.

This clonotype was detected ten times or more. This sequence joins TRBV7-2 and TRBJ1-2; no clear D gene. CDR1 and CDR2 from the germline V gene are SGHTA and FQGNSA. V was clipped by 5 bases and J by 2 bases, with 27 bases between them. The CDR3 length is 19 residues. The chain's CDR3 is CASSPRSQTVVGGNYGYTF. CDR3 nucleotide sequence: TGTGCCAGCAGCCCCCGATCTCAAACAGTCGTCGGAGGCAACTATGGCTACACCTTC.

This clonotype was detected many times. The gene calls are TRBV29-1 and TRBJ1-2; D perhaps matches TRBD1 (6 bases). This CDR3 has 13 residues. Per the germline V gene, CDR1 is SQVTM and CDR2 is ANQGSEA. Between the trimmed V and J ends, which lost 4 bases and 3 bases, there was a span of 12 bases. CDR3 coding DNA: TGCAGCGTTGCCGCAGGGGAAGACTATGGCTACACCTTC. This sequence encodes CSVAAGEDYGYTF. The full variable domain, with the rest looked up from reference TRBV29-1 and TRBJ1-2, is SAVISQKPSRDICQRGTSLTIQCQVDSQVTMMFWYRQQPGQSLTLIATANQGSEATYESGFVIDKFPISRPNLTFSTLTVSNMSPEDSSIYLCSVAAGEDYGYTFGSGTRLTVV.

The chain recombines TRBV6-1 with TRBJ2-7, with 8 positions matching TRBD1. V shed 10 bases, J shed 5 bases, and the junction held 13 bases outside the gene matches. The CDR3 sequence is 14 residues long. The V gene's germline CDR1 is MNHNS and CDR2 SASEGT. CDR3 DNA sequence: TGTGCCAACAGGGGGGCAGGAGATCCGGACGAGCAGTACTTC. This codes for CANRGAGDPDEQYF.

This clonotype was picked up many times. The rearrangement uses TRBV28 and TRBJ1-1, with 7 bases fitting TRBD1. The CDR3 extends over 16 amino acids. V shed 7 bases, J shed 7 bases, and the junction held 18 bases outside the gene matches. CDR1 is MDHEN, CDR2 SYDVKM, per germline. CDR3 protein: CASTQTPGKGAIEAFF. The CDR3 DNA follows: TGTGCCAGCACCCAAACCCCAGGAAAGGGGGCCATTGAAGCTTTCTTT.

This clonotype was observed many times. The chain has TRBV29-1 and TRBJ2-5, with 10 positions matching TRBD2. Germline V lookup: CDR1 SQVTM, CDR2 ANQGSEA. This CDR3 is 12 amino acids long. The V segment lost 5 bases and the J segment 4 bases; nucleotides outside the gene matches: 1. This CDR3 is CSVPSGRETQYF. In DNA form, the CDR3 reads TGCAGCGTTCCTAGCGGGAGAGAGACCCAGTACTTC.

This clonotype was counted many times. The V call is TRBV28, the J call TRBJ2-6, with a tentative D call TRBD2 (6 bases). The CDR3 covers 19 residues. V lost 5 bases to trimming and J lost 3 bases, with 23 bases between them. Germline V gene data show CDR1 as MDHEN and CDR2 as SYDVKM. The CDR3 sequence is CASSTPYGLYGGGANVLTF. The DNA for the CDR3 is TGTGCCAGCAGTACACCATACGGACTTTACGGGGGTGGGGCCAACGTCCTGACTTTC.

This chain connects TRBV29-1 to TRBJ1-1; D is undetermined. The CDR3 loop spans 10 amino acids. The germline V and J ends were trimmed by 7 bases and 8 bases, with 11 bases remaining between them. CDR1 and CDR2 from the germline V gene are SQVTM and ANQGSEA. The chain's CDR3 is CSASDREAFF. CDR3 nucleotides: TGCAGCGCCTCGGACCGGGAAGCTTTCTTT.

This chain joins TRBV6-2 or TRBV6-3 and TRBJ2-7, with 7 bases identical to TRBD1. V shed 9 bases, J shed 3 bases, and the junction held 14 bases outside the gene matches. CDR3 length: 15 residues. The germline V gene has CDR1 MNHEY and CDR2 SVGEGT. The CDR3 DNA reads TGTGCCAGTGGGGCAAGTTTGACAGGGAACTACGAGCAGTACTTC. Amino acids: CASGASLTGNYEQYF.

This clonotype was detected many times. The V gene is TRBV2, the J gene TRBJ1-2, with D perhaps TRBD1 (5 bases). Germline lookup yields CDR1 SNHLY and CDR2 FYNNEI. The CDR3 runs 14 residues. V lost 7 bases to trimming and J lost 1 base, with 13 bases between them. The CDR3: CASKSSGLNYGYTF. The CDR3 DNA reads as TGTGCCAGCAAAAGTTCAGGGCTTAACTATGGCTACACCTTC. Full variable domain (missing parts from reference TRBV2 and TRBJ1-2): EPEVTQTPSHQVTQMGQEVILRCVPISNHLYFYWYRQILGQKVEFLVSFYNNEISEKSEIFDDQFSVERPDGSNFTLKIRSTKLEDSAMYFCASKSSGLNYGYTFGSGTRLTVV.

This clonotype was seen many times. The chain links TRBV12-3 or TRBV12-4 to TRBJ2-7, with 7 bases fitting TRBD2. The CDR3 loop spans 16 amino acids. Trimming at V came to 7 bases and at J to 2 bases, leaving 14 bases not matched to a gene. CDR3 residues: CASTYSRASGTYEQYF. The DNA for the CDR3 is TGTGCCAGCACTTATTCGAGGGCTAGCGGAACCTACGAGCAGTACTTC.

This clonotype was detected only a few times. V gene TRBV14 combines with J gene TRBJ2-7, with 7 bases identical to TRBD2. CDR3 size: 17 residues. Germline CDR1 and CDR2: SGHDN and FVKESK. Trimming removed 0 bases from V and 5 bases from J; junction bases left unmatched: 13. The CDR3 DNA follows: TGTGCCAGCAGCCAAGATTCGGTGGGGGAGGGCCTACACGAGCAGTACTTC. Protein: CASSQDSVGEGLHEQYF.

This clonotype showed up many times. The chain uses TRBV4-1 and TRBJ1-2; D unresolved. The CDR3 has 17 residues. Germline V gene lookup returns CDR1 MGHRA and CDR2 YSYEKL. Trimming removed 1 base from V and 0 bases from J, with 15 bases in between. CDR3 nucleotide sequence: TGCGCCAGCAGCCAAGTGGAGGCGGACCATCCTAACTATGGCTACACCTTC. Translated, it gives CASSQVEADHPNYGYTF.

This clonotype was recorded many times. This chain joins TRBV6-5 and TRBJ2-7; 7 bases map to TRBD1. Looked up from germline, CDR1 is MNHEY and CDR2 is SVGAGI. The CDR3 consists of 13 residues. The V segment lost 7 bases and the J segment 5 bases; nucleotides outside the gene matches: 8. CDR3 nucleotide sequence: TGTGCCAGCATCCGGGACAGTTGGGACGAGCAGTACTTC. This encodes CASIRDSWDEQYF.

This clonotype has ten or more counts. The chain carries TRBV20-1 and TRBJ2-3; 9 bases agree with TRBD2. Trimming took 6 bases from V and 3 from J; bases not matched to a gene: 7. This CDR3 region has 14 residues. From germline, CDR1 is DFQATT and CDR2 SNEGSKA (reference sequence). The CDR3 DNA reads TGCAGTGCAGGAGCGGGGGGAAAAACAGATACGCAGTATTTT. Translated: CSAGAGGKTDTQYF.

CDR3 in DNA: TGTGCCACCAGTGCCTCGGGACAGGGTAACACCGGGGAGCTGTTTTTT. Protein: CATSASGQGNTGELFF. The chain employs TRBV24-1 and TRBJ2-2, with 9 bases identical to TRBD1. Germline assignment: CDR1 KGHDR and CDR2 SFDVKD. Germline trimming cut 5 bases from V and 2 bases from J; bases unmatched to any gene: 5. CDR3 length equals 16 residues.

The chain employs TRBV6-2 or TRBV6-3 and TRBJ1-1; D unclear. Germline assignment: CDR1 MNHEY and CDR2 SVGEGT. The germline V and J ends were trimmed by 4 bases and 8 bases, with 17 bases remaining between them. The CDR3 length is 14 residues. Here the CDR3 reads CASSLLPTGREAFF. CDR3 in DNA: TGTGCCAGCAGTTTACTCCCGACCGGGAGAGAAGCTTTCTTT.

This clonotype was seen ten or more times. This sequence joins TRBV11-1 and TRBJ1-2, with D unclear. The ends were cut back, 5 bases at V and 8 bases at J, with 24 bases in the middle. The CDR3 consists of 16 residues. The germline gives CDR1 SGHAT, CDR2 FQDESV (reference sequence). The CDR3 spells CASSHAPNFRGGGYTF. As DNA, the CDR3 is TGTGCCAGCAGCCACGCACCCAATTTCAGAGGAGGGGGCTACACCTTC. Filled out from reference TRBV11-1 and TRBJ1-2, the complete variable domain reads EAEVAQSPRYKITEKSQAVAFWCDPISGHATLYWYRQILGQGPELLVQFQDESVVDDSQLPKDRFSAERLKGVDSTLKIQPAELGDSAMYLCASSHAPNFRGGGYTFGSGTRLTVV.

This clonotype appeared many times. The chain couples TRBV24-1 to TRBJ2-2; D gene ambiguous. The V gene lost 1 base and the J gene lost 4 bases, with 0 bases spanning the gap. The germline V gene has CDR1 KGHDR and CDR2 SFDVKD. The CDR3 is 12 amino acids. The CDR3 loop reads CATSDFTGELFF. DNA of the CDR3: TGTGCCACCAGTGATTTCACCGGGGAGCTGTTTTTT.

This rearrangement joins TRBV12-3 or TRBV12-4 to TRBJ1-2, with 8 positions matching TRBD1. The CDR3 is 13 amino acids. V trimming: 3 bases; J trimming: 5 bases; junction bases outside the gene matches: 2. CDR3 bases: TGTGCCAGCAGTTTCAGGGGGCTGTATGGCTACACCTTC. This gives the protein CASSFRGLYGYTF.

This clonotype was recorded at least ten times. V and J are TRBV30 and TRBJ1-5, with D perhaps matching TRBD1 (5 bases). V lost 2 bases and J lost 0, with 8 bases in between. CDR3 size: 14 residues. From germline, CDR1 is GTSNPN and CDR2 SVGIG (reference sequence). The chain's CDR3 is CAWSLDNSNQPQHF. The CDR3 DNA reads as TGTGCCTGGAGTTTGGACAATAGCAATCAGCCCCAGCATTTT.

This clonotype was seen ten or more times. The chain combines TRBV30 with TRBJ1-3; D unresolved. CDR1 GTSNPN and CDR2 SVGIG come from the germline V gene (reference sequence). The CDR3 has 14 residues. V dropped 4 bases and J dropped 0 bases, with 10 bases sitting between them. The CDR3: CAWTGDFSGNTIYF. In DNA, the CDR3 is TGTGCCTGGACGGGAGATTTCTCTGGAAACACCATATATTTT.

At least ten counts were recorded for this clonotype. V and J are TRBV6-2 or TRBV6-3 and TRBJ1-2; no firm D call. Germline CDR1 MNHEY, CDR2 SVGEGT. Deletions cut 5 bases from V and 7 bases from J, with 8 bases between. This CDR3 contains 11 residues. CDR3 residues: CASSQSAGYTF. The CDR3, as DNA: TGTGCCAGCAGTCAGAGCGCTGGCTACACCTTC.

Ten or more counts support this clonotype. The chain links TRBV6-5 to TRBJ1-5; no definite D call. CDR1 and CDR2 (germline): MNHEY, SVGAGI. This CDR3 spans 15 amino acids. V dropped 4 bases and J dropped 0 bases, with 10 bases sitting between them. CDR3 in DNA: TGTGCCAGCAGTTTGAACGGTTATAGCAATCAGCCCCAGCATTTT. This codes for CASSLNGYSNQPQHF.

This clonotype was seen many times. The V call is TRBV28, the J call TRBJ1-1; 10 positions match TRBD1. Germline CDR1 MDHEN, CDR2 SYDVKM. With 7 bases clipped from V and 1 base from J, the junction kept 9 bases outside the gene matches. This CDR3 contains 16 residues. For the CDR3, the DNA is TGTGCCAGCACTTTGAGTCGGACAGGGGGGAACACTGAAGCTTTCTTT. Amino acids: CASTLSRTGGNTEAFF.

This clonotype was seen many times. The V gene is TRBV30, the J gene TRBJ1-3; no definite D call. Germline V gives CDR1 GTSNPN, CDR2 SVGIG (reference sequence). V gave up 4 bases and J gave up 0 bases, with 7 bases separating them. The CDR3 runs to 13 residues. Written as DNA, the CDR3 is TGTGCCTGGAATACAGCCTCTGGAAACACCATATATTTT. Amino acids: CAWNTASGNTIYF.

In its sample, this clonotype was seen many times. The chain links TRBV28 to TRBJ2-7; D is tentatively TRBD1 or TRBD2 (6 bases each). CDR3 length: 14 residues. V gave up 7 bases and J gave up 3 bases, with 16 bases separating them. Germline CDR1 is MDHEN and CDR2 is SYDVKM. The CDR3 region has the DNA TGTGCCAGCATCCCCCGGGGGCCAGACTACGAGCAGTACTTC. It encodes CASIPRGPDYEQYF.

At least ten counts were recorded for this clonotype. The chain employs TRBV20-1 and TRBJ2-7; maybe TRBD1 (5 bases). From germline, CDR1 is DFQATT and CDR2 SNEGSKA (reference sequence). V was cut by 3 bases and J by 5 bases, with 11 bases left in between. The CDR3 covers 12 residues. CDR3 in amino acids: CSARRQFNEQYF. For the CDR3, the DNA is TGCAGTGCTAGGAGACAGTTTAACGAGCAGTACTTC.

This clonotype was counted at least ten times. CDR3 protein: CASRPGLAGGREQFF. CDR3 in DNA: TGTGCCAGCAGGCCCGGACTAGCGGGGGGGAGGGAGCAGTTCTTC. The chain combines TRBV12-3 or TRBV12-4 with TRBJ2-1; 15 bases are a match to TRBD2. Trimming at V came to 6 bases and at J to 10 bases, leaving 7 bases not matched to a gene. The CDR3 has 15 residues.